A selection of T cell receptor beta chains follows, all from one sample in a study of blood T cell repertoires in COVID-19. Assay used: immunoSEQ multiplex PCR; TCRdb lists only in-frame clones, some missing. Among some 250,000 clones listed, approximately 87% were seen once. The sequenced sample consisted of peripheral blood. All receptors derive from a woman in her twenties or thirties with COVID-19, enrolled during active disease. The CDR3 runs from the conserved cysteine through the conserved F or W. Each record gives: D gene, clone size, V gene, J gene, CDR3 protein, CDR3 DNA. The D gene is left open where the match is weak. The size entry is marked missing in some rows and otherwise reads once, few, many or a size class.

D gene: .; clone size: .; V gene: TRBV28; J gene: TRBJ2-7; CDR3 protein: CASSPQGQNYEQYF; CDR3 DNA: TGTGCCAGCAGCCCACAGGGCCAAAACTACGAGCAGTACTTC
D gene: .; clone size: .; V gene: TRBV7-9; J gene: TRBJ1-6; CDR3 protein: CASSLGLNSPLHF; CDR3 DNA: TGTGCCAGCAGCTTAGGGCTTAATTCACCCCTCCACTTT
D gene: .; clone size: once; V gene: TRBV6-5; J gene: TRBJ1-4; CDR3 protein: CASRDSLELNEKLFF; CDR3 DNA: TGTGCCAGCAGGGACAGTCTGGAGCTGAATGAAAAACTGTTTTTT
D gene: .; clone size: .; V gene: TRBV7-9; J gene: TRBJ1-5; CDR3 protein: CASSLGGLVNQPQHF; CDR3 DNA: TGTGCCAGCAGCTTAGGGGGGCTAGTGAATCAGCCCCAGCATTTT
D gene: .; clone size: .; V gene: TRBV19; J gene: TRBJ2-7; CDR3 protein: CASSIQGIAEQYF; CDR3 DNA: TGTGCCAGTAGTATTCAGGGGATTGCCGAGCAGTACTTC
D gene: TRBD1; clone size: .; V gene: TRBV6-5; J gene: TRBJ1-2; CDR3 protein: CASSYYRGGYTF; CDR3 DNA: TGTGCCAGCAGTTATTACAGGGGTGGCTACACCTTC
D gene: TRBD1; clone size: .; V gene: TRBV27; J gene: TRBJ1-4; CDR3 protein: CASSPDRGGEKLFF; CDR3 DNA: TGTGCCAGCAGTCCGGACAGGGGAGGGGAAAAACTGTTTTTT
D gene: .; clone size: .; V gene: TRBV3-1/TRBV3-2; J gene: TRBJ1-2; CDR3 protein: CASSQGRQISYGYTF; CDR3 DNA: TGTGCCAGCAGCCAAGGGAGGCAGATAAGCTATGGCTACACCTTC
D gene: .; clone size: .; V gene: TRBV2; J gene: TRBJ2-3; CDR3 protein: CARQTDWGPNQDTQYF; CDR3 DNA: TGTGCCCGTCAAACGGACTGGGGGCCGAATCAAGATACGCAGTATTTT
D gene: .; clone size: .; V gene: TRBV19; J gene: TRBJ1-1; CDR3 protein: CASSRGPNTEAFF; CDR3 DNA: TGTGCCAGTAGTAGAGGCCCAAACACTGAAGCTTTCTTT
D gene: .; clone size: .; V gene: TRBV7-9; J gene: TRBJ2-3; CDR3 protein: CASSLGSDGARPDTQYF; CDR3 DNA: TGTGCCAGCAGCTTAGGGAGTGATGGGGCGCGGCCAGATACGCAGTATTTT
D gene: TRBD2; clone size: .; V gene: TRBV19; J gene: TRBJ2-2; CDR3 protein: CASSIRGGLAGGRGELFF; CDR3 DNA: TGTGCCAGTAGTATAAGGGGCGGACTAGCGGGGGGGCGCGGGGAGCTGTTTTTT
D gene: .; clone size: .; V gene: TRBV27; J gene: TRBJ2-1; CDR3 protein: CASSLSLEGYNEQFF; CDR3 DNA: TGTGCCAGCAGTTTAAGTCTTGAGGGCTACAATGAGCAGTTCTTC
D gene: .; clone size: .; V gene: TRBV21-1; J gene: TRBJ1-1; CDR3 protein: CASSSVGGGEAFF; CDR3 DNA: TGTGCCAGCAGCTCCGTCGGCGGGGGGGAAGCTTTCTTT
D gene: .; clone size: .; V gene: TRBV7-9; J gene: TRBJ1-1; CDR3 protein: CASSYDSQNTEAFF; CDR3 DNA: TGTGCCAGCAGCTATGACAGCCAGAACACTGAAGCTTTCTTT
D gene: .; clone size: .; V gene: TRBV18; J gene: TRBJ1-1; CDR3 protein: CASSPTTGPGTEAFF; CDR3 DNA: TGTGCCAGCTCCCCGACTACAGGGCCGGGAACTGAAGCTTTCTTT
D gene: .; clone size: .; V gene: TRBV4-1; J gene: TRBJ1-1; CDR3 protein: CASSHPSENLNTEAFF; CDR3 DNA: TGCGCCAGCAGCCACCCCTCCGAAAACTTGAACACTGAAGCTTTCTTT
D gene: TRBD2; clone size: .; V gene: TRBV27; J gene: TRBJ2-7; CDR3 protein: CASSLSTSGGYEQYF; CDR3 DNA: TGTGCCAGCAGTTTATCTACTAGCGGGGGTTACGAGCAGTACTTC
D gene: TRBD1; clone size: once; V gene: TRBV5-1; J gene: TRBJ2-6; CDR3 protein: CASSSGQASSGANVLTF; CDR3 DNA: TGCGCCAGCAGCTCCGGACAGGCCAGCTCTGGGGCCAACGTCCTGACTTTC
D gene: .; clone size: .; V gene: TRBV11-2; J gene: TRBJ1-5; CDR3 protein: CASSTAGESNQPQHF; CDR3 DNA: TGTGCCAGCAGCACAGCAGGGGAGTCCAATCAGCCCCAGCATTTT
D gene: TRBD1; clone size: few; V gene: TRBV5-6; J gene: TRBJ1-1; CDR3 protein: CASSAPGTVNTEAFF; CDR3 DNA: TGTGCCAGCAGCGCCCCCGGGACAGTGAACACTGAAGCTTTCTTT
D gene: .; clone size: .; V gene: TRBV30; J gene: TRBJ2-1; CDR3 protein: CAWSVGDEQFF; CDR3 DNA: TGTGCCTGGAGTGTAGGGGATGAGCAGTTCTTC
D gene: TRBD1; clone size: .; V gene: TRBV5-1; J gene: TRBJ1-3; CDR3 protein: CASSVGQGGGNTIYF; CDR3 DNA: TGCGCCAGCAGCGTGGGACAGGGTGGTGGAAACACCATATATTTT
D gene: TRBD1; clone size: .; V gene: TRBV6-5; J gene: TRBJ1-1; CDR3 protein: CASSQQGITEAFF; CDR3 DNA: TGTGCCAGCAGCCAACAGGGGATCACTGAAGCTTTCTTT
D gene: .; clone size: .; V gene: TRBV6-5; J gene: TRBJ2-4; CDR3 protein: CASRFRVLILDIQYF; CDR3 DNA: TGTGCCAGCAGATTCCGGGTCCTGATCTTGGACATTCAGTACTTC
D gene: .; clone size: .; V gene: TRBV5-1; J gene: TRBJ2-3; CDR3 protein: CASRDGGPTDTQYF; CDR3 DNA: TGCGCCAGCAGGGACGGGGGGCCGACAGATACGCAGTATTTT
D gene: TRBD2; clone size: once; V gene: TRBV5-8; J gene: TRBJ2-3; CDR3 protein: CASSPGTSSKDTQYF; CDR3 DNA: TGTGCCAGCAGCCCCGGGACTAGTAGTAAAGATACGCAGTATTTT
D gene: .; clone size: once; V gene: TRBV10-1; J gene: TRBJ1-1; CDR3 protein: CASSVQGNTEAFF; CDR3 DNA: TGCGCCAGCAGTGTACAGGGGAACACTGAAGCTTTCTTT
D gene: TRBD1; clone size: .; V gene: TRBV7-9; J gene: TRBJ1-3; CDR3 protein: CASSPQGASGNTIYF; CDR3 DNA: TGTGCCAGCAGCCCTCAGGGGGCATCTGGAAACACCATATATTTT
D gene: TRBD1; clone size: .; V gene: TRBV3-1/TRBV3-2; J gene: TRBJ1-4; CDR3 protein: CASSPRQGRNEKLFF; CDR3 DNA: TGTGCCAGCAGCCCCCGACAGGGCCGGAATGAAAAACTGTTTTTT
D gene: .; clone size: .; V gene: TRBV6-5; J gene: TRBJ1-2; CDR3 protein: CASSYSTRVGYTF; CDR3 DNA: TGTGCCAGCAGTTACTCGACGAGGGTCGGCTACACCTTC
D gene: .; clone size: .; V gene: TRBV28; J gene: TRBJ2-1; CDR3 protein: CASSLRVNEQFF; CDR3 DNA: TGTGCCAGCAGCCTTCGCGTCAATGAGCAGTTCTTC
D gene: .; clone size: .; V gene: TRBV5-1; J gene: TRBJ1-1; CDR3 protein: CASSLGALNTEAFF; CDR3 DNA: TGCGCCAGCAGCTTGGGGGCATTAAACACTGAAGCTTTCTTT